This TCR beta chain was found in a study of cytomegalovirus exposure and HLA in healthy donors. With 60 Vbeta and 13 Jbeta primers, the PCR was carried out. Per the original methods: Tens of millions of unique TCR beta chains, around 11 million of them shared, were counted by a later analysis. Sequencing was performed with immunoSEQ multiplex PCR; in TCRdb, only in-frame clones are kept and a portion is missing. That table supplies the V and J calls and clone size; D and trimming were determined from the DNA. The sample records approximately 150,000 clones, 84% being singletons. Study findings and constraints: The dataset shows that most TCR sequences were rare, while some public TCRs occurred in many donors.

About this clone: Its antigen is undetermined.

This CDR3 comprises 16 residues. In germline, CDR1 is SGDLS, CDR2 YYNGEE. The V segment lost 4 bases and the J segment 5 bases; nucleotides outside the gene matches: 9. The receptor's source is a man younger than 45 in good health and CMV-seronegative. The V gene is TRBV9, the J gene TRBJ2-7, with 13 nucleotides matching TRBD2. Sequencing was carried out using PBMCs. CDR3 DNA sequence: TGTGCCAGCAGCATAACGACGGGACTAGCGGGGCACGAGCAGTACTTC. Translated: CASSITTGLAGHEQYF.